This TCR beta chain is from a study of beta chain features in type 1 diabetes. Whole-study context: Sorted cells from all samples, numbering 100 million to 120 million, were examined.

Of the isolated RNA, all was reverse transcribed, and so the sequenced material was expressed TCRB transcripts. Here immunoSEQ multiplex PCR was the method, and the copy in TCRdb shows in-frame clones only, minus some. In the table there are some 350,000 clones, roughly 9.8% of which are singletons. Of note for this clone: Its antigen remains unknown.

Germline assignment: CDR1 SGHNT and CDR2 YYREEE (reference sequence). This CDR3 contains 16 residues. Trimming took 4 bases from V and 4 from J; bases not matched to a gene: 9. Study-wide results and caveats: In comparison with healthy donors, patients had naive, central memory and Treg TCRB repertoires that appeared more similar. Shortening that was moderate but significant affected the TCRB CDR3s of Type 1 diabetes patients in all four CD4+ subsets. cDNA-based sequencing might over-represent cells highly expressing TCR.

The clonotype originates from a man aged 30-40 years with type 1 diabetes. Sequences were obtained from central memory CD4+ T cells from blood. The V and J genes are TRBV5-4 and TRBJ2-2; TRBD2 matches 8 bases. The CDR3 DNA is TGTGCCAGCAGCCAAGATCCAGCGGGAGCCACCGGGGAGCTGTTTTTT. It translates to CASSQDPAGATGELFF. Full variable domain (missing parts from reference TRBV5-4 and TRBJ2-2): ETGVTQSPTHLIKTRGQQVTLRCSSQSGHNTVSWYQQALGQGPQFIFQYYREEENGRGNFPPRFSGLQFPNYSSELNVNALELDDSALYLCASSQDPAGATGELFFGEGSRLTVL.